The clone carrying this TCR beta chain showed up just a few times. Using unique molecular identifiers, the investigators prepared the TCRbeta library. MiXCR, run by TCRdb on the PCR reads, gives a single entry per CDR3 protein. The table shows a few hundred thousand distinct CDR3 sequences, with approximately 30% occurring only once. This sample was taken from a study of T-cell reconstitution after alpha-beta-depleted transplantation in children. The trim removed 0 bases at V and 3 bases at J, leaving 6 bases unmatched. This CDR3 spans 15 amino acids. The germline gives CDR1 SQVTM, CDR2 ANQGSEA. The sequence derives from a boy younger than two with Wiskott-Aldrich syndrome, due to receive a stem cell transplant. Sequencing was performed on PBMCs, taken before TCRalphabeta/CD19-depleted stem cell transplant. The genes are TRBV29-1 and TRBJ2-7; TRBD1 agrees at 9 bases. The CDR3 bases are TGCAGCGTTGAAGATCGAAAGGACAGGGGCTACGAGCAGTACTTC. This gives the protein CSVEDRKDRGYEQYF.